This entry lists 28 T cell receptor beta chains sequenced from one sample in a study of regulatory T cells in long-lasting Graves disease. The authors built TCR beta libraries using iRepertoire HTBI primers and Arm-PCR of CDR3 regions. TCRdb itself ran the multiplex PCR reads through MiXCR, one entry per CDR3 protein. The sample has about 620,000 distinct CDR3 sequences, roughly 15% seen once. The time point denotes: newly diagnosed GD, antithyroid drugs for less than 3 months. PBMC-extracted RNA yielded the TCR library. The same data also went into a second study, on T cells in Graves' hyperthyroidism and ophthalmopathy.

The sequenced sample was peripheral blood mononuclear cells (PBMCs), obtained at new diagnosis, from a patient treated with antithyroid drugs. The receptors shown here come from a woman in her thirties with Graves disease.

J is TRBJ2-3 and V is TRBV15; perhaps TRBD1 as D (5 bases). Germline lookup yields CDR1 LNHNV and CDR2 YYDKDF (reference sequence). The ends were cut back, 0 bases at V and 6 bases at J, with 10 bases in the middle. The CDR3 length is 14 residues. CDR3 bases: TGTGCCACCAGCAGAGAACCAGGGATCGATACGCAGTATTTT. Its protein is CATSREPGIDTQYF.

In its sample, this clonotype was seen many times. V is TRBV10-3 and J is TRBJ2-7, with D perhaps TRBD1 (6 bases). The V gene lost 1 base and the J gene lost 1 base, with 11 bases spanning the gap. This CDR3 spans 15 amino acids. Germline CDR1 and CDR2: ENHRY and SYGVKD. The CDR3 nucleotides are TGTGCCATCAGTGAGTATGGGGGACAATCCTACGAGCAGTACTTC. Its protein is CAISEYGGQSYEQYF.

This clonotype was detected ten times or more. The chain links TRBV28 to TRBJ1-5; 10 nucleotides agree with TRBD1. The CDR3 is 21 amino acids. Germline values: CDR1 MDHEN, CDR2 SYDVKM. Trimming cost V 5 bases and J 0 bases; bases outside gene matches: 19. CDR3 in amino acids: CASSPLGGRDRGGRSNQPQHF. The CDR3 bases are TGTGCCAGCAGTCCATTAGGGGGCCGGGACAGGGGAGGTCGTAGCAATCAGCCCCAGCATTTT.

This chain uses TRBV12-3 or TRBV12-4 with TRBJ2-5, with TRBD1 matching 7 bases. The V segment lost 5 bases and the J segment 2 bases; nucleotides outside the gene matches: 5. The CDR3 spans 14 residues. This chain's CDR3 is CASSPGQEQETQYF. The CDR3 coding sequence is TGTGCCAGCAGTCCAGGACAGGAGCAAGAGACCCAGTACTTC.

This clonotype was picked up many times. The rearrangement joins TRBV2 to TRBJ1-3, with 10 bases fitting TRBD1. Germline lookup yields CDR1 SNHLY and CDR2 FYNNEI. This CDR3 has 14 residues. After removal of 10 bases from V and 2 bases from J, the junction contained 5 bases not matched to a gene. The CDR3 loop is CATGQGEAGNTIYF. The CDR3 nucleotides are TGTGCCACAGGACAGGGGGAGGCTGGAAACACCATATATTTT.

This chain links TRBV18 with TRBJ2-3, with D possibly being TRBD2 (6 bases). The V and J ends lost 3 bases and 14 bases respectively, with 15 bases between them. The germline V gene encodes CDR1 KGHSH and CDR2 LQKENI. CDR3 size: 12 residues. The CDR3 region has the DNA TGTGCCAGCTCACCGTCCGGGGGAGGAGGGTATTTT. This encodes CASSPSGGGGYF.

V usage is TRBV29-1 and J usage is TRBJ2-1; D gene uncertain. CDR3 length: 12 amino acids. With 4 bases removed from V and 8 bases from J, the gap between germline ends came to 12 bases. CDR1 and CDR2 from the germline V gene are SQVTM and ANQGSEA. This chain's CDR3 is CSVVEWLDEQFF. The CDR3 DNA reads as TGCAGCGTTGTGGAGTGGTTAGATGAGCAGTTCTTC.

There are many counts of this clonotype. The rearrangement links TRBV11-2 to TRBJ1-1; D might be TRBD1 (5 bases). Germline CDR1 is SGHAT and CDR2 is FQNNGV. The V end was cut by 5 bases, the J end by 4 bases, with 14 bases between. CDR3 length: 14 amino acids. The CDR3 loop reads CASSGAGGSTEAFF. The CDR3, as DNA: TGTGCCAGCAGCGGAGCGGGGGGAAGCACTGAAGCTTTCTTT.

This clonotype was detected many times. The chain links TRBV28 to TRBJ2-7; D remains ambiguous. V gave up 2 bases and J gave up 3 bases, with 20 bases separating them. Germline CDR1 is MDHEN and CDR2 is SYDVKM. This CDR3 is built from 17 residues. The CDR3 is CASSLGFRPRRYYEQYF. The CDR3 DNA reads as TGTGCCAGCAGTTTAGGCTTCAGACCTAGACGCTACTACGAGCAGTACTTC.

Note on this clonotype: A single base separates this from a much larger clone, so it may be a read error. J is TRBJ2-2 and V is TRBV6-2 or TRBV6-3, with TRBD1 matching over 7 bases. CDR3 size: 15 residues. Germline V gene data show CDR1 as MNHEY and CDR2 as SVGEGT. The CDR3 is CASSGETGRTGEPFF. CDR3 sequence (DNA): TGTGCCAGCAGTGGGGAGACAGGGCGCACCGGGGAGCCGTTTTTT.

In this sample, this clonotype turned up many times. The CDR3 nucleotides read TGTGCCAGCAGTTACTCGGGTTACACCGCAACTAATGAAAAACTGTTTTTT. This translates into CASSYSGYTATNEKLFF. The chain uses TRBV6-5 and TRBJ1-4; D remains unclear. The V and J ends lost 0 bases and 0 bases respectively, with 11 bases between them. The CDR3 runs 17 residues. The germline V gene has CDR1 MNHEY and CDR2 SVGAGI.

In its sample, this clonotype was seen many times. This sequence joins TRBV2 and TRBJ2-5; D is unresolved. CDR3 length equals 11 residues. Per germline, CDR1 SNHLY and CDR2 FYNNEI. Trimming shortened V by 5 bases and J by 0 bases, and 1 base separated the two germline ends. CDR3 sequence reads: CASSYQETQYF. Here the CDR3 DNA reads TGTGCCAGCAGTTACCAAGAGACCCAGTACTTC.

CDR3 nucleotides: TGCGCCAGCACTACGATGGAAAGGGACAGCTATGGCTACACCTTC. Its translation: CASTTMERDSYGYTF. The chain couples TRBV5-1 to TRBJ1-2; 7 nucleotides line up with TRBD1. This CDR3 contains 15 residues. The germline V gene encodes CDR1 SGHRS and CDR2 YFSETQ. Trimming removed 6 bases from V and 4 bases from J; junction bases left unmatched: 12.

The chain has TRBV24-1 and TRBJ1-4; D is perhaps TRBD1 (5 bases). Germline CDR1 is KGHDR and CDR2 is SFDVKD. This CDR3 spans 16 amino acids. Trimming shortened V by 4 bases and J by 8 bases, and 19 bases separated the two germline ends. The CDR3 protein is CATSDPRTPEGEKLFF. The CDR3 nucleotides are TGTGCCACCAGTGACCCCAGGACACCCGAAGGAGAAAAACTGTTTTTT.

In its sample, this clonotype was seen many times. The genes are TRBV2 and TRBJ2-7, with D unresolved. In germline, CDR1 is SNHLY, CDR2 FYNNEI. This CDR3 contains 14 residues. Trimming removed 7 bases from V and 3 bases from J, with 16 bases in between. CDR3 sequence reads: CASTREANSYEQYF. DNA of the CDR3: TGTGCCAGCACTCGTGAAGCGAATAGCTACGAGCAGTACTTC.

This clonotype appeared many times. This rearrangement joins TRBV28 to TRBJ1-1; 9 nucleotides align to TRBD1. The CDR3 is 16 amino acids. After removal of 5 bases from V and 0 bases from J, the junction contained 7 bases not matched to a gene. From germline, CDR1 is MDHEN and CDR2 SYDVKM. The CDR3 sequence is CASSIPGQGMNTEAFF. In DNA, the CDR3 is TGTGCCAGCAGTATTCCGGGACAGGGAATGAACACTGAAGCTTTCTTT.

A word on this clonotype: Germline is not matched at one junction end, which may reflect a read error. The chain is built from TRBV3-1 and TRBJ1-1, with D possibly matching TRBD1 (5 bases). The CDR3 has 12 amino acids. Germline CDR1 LGHDT, CDR2 YNNKEL (reference sequence). The CDR3, as DNA: TGTGCCAGCAGCCAAGGGGTTGCCGGCAGGGTCTTT. Translated, it gives CASSQGVAGRVF.

This sequence joins TRBV7-6 and TRBJ2-7; no clear D gene. Per the germline V gene, CDR1 is SGHVS and CDR2 is FNYEAQ. Trimming left V 1 base short and J 1 base short, with 8 bases between. This CDR3 has 14 residues. The CDR3 coding sequence is TGTGCCAGCAGCTTAGATGTCAGTTCCTACGAGCAGTACTTC. Protein sequence: CASSLDVSSYEQYF.

The chain has TRBV7-2 and TRBJ2-1; TRBD2 aligns across 13 bases. In germline, CDR1 is SGHTA, CDR2 FQGNSA. V shed 4 bases and J 9 bases; nucleotides not matched to a gene: 9. CDR3 length: 16 amino acids. The CDR3 sequence is CASSYGPTSGRAEQFF. In DNA, the CDR3 is TGTGCCAGCAGCTACGGGCCCACTAGCGGGAGGGCTGAGCAGTTCTTC.

The V gene is TRBV29-1, the J gene TRBJ1-2; the match to TRBD1 covers 7 bases. Germline trimming cut 6 bases from V and 6 bases from J; bases unmatched to any gene: 7. Germline V gene sequence: CDR1 SQVTM, CDR2 ANQGSEA. CDR3 length equals 12 residues. The CDR3 sequence is CSVGTVENGYTF. CDR3 DNA sequence: TGCAGCGTGGGGACAGTCGAGAATGGCTACACCTTC.

The chain joins TRBV5-1 to TRBJ2-1, with 9 positions matching TRBD2. The CDR3 consists of 15 residues. V lost 0 bases to trimming and J lost 9 bases; unmatched junction nucleotides: 7. CDR1 is SGHRS, CDR2 YFSETQ, per germline. CDR3 protein: CASSLEVAGAGEQFF. The CDR3 DNA is TGCGCCAGCAGCTTGGAGGTAGCGGGAGCTGGTGAGCAGTTCTTC.

This clonotype was seen a handful of times. CDR3 bases: TGTGCCTGGGCCCTGGGGAACTACGAGCAGTACTTC. Amino acids: CAWALGNYEQYF. V is TRBV30 and J is TRBJ2-7; D unresolved. V lost 5 bases and J 3 bases, leaving 11 bases between the germline ends. Germline V gene sequence: CDR1 GTSNPN, CDR2 SVGIG (reference sequence). This CDR3 has 12 amino acids. Using reference TRBV30 and TRBJ2-7 for the parts outside the CDR3, the full variable domain is SQTIHQWPATLVQPVGSPLSLECTVEGTSNPNLYWYRQAAGRGLQLLFYSVGIGQISSEVPQNLSASRPQDRQFILSSKKLLLSDSGFYLCAWALGNYEQYFGPGTRLTVT.

In its sample, this clonotype was seen once. One end of the junction varies from germline; a read error may be responsible. The rearrangement uses TRBV29-1 and TRBJ2-7; the D gene could be TRBD1 or TRBD2 (5 bases each). In germline, CDR1 is SQVTM, CDR2 ANQGSEA. The CDR3 extends over 13 amino acids. CDR3 coding DNA: TGCAGCGCAGTGGGGCTAGCCAACTACGAGCAGCACTTC. As protein: CSAVGLANYEQHF.

This clonotype was recorded a few times. At one boundary the junction diverges from the germline segment, which might be a read error. The chain links TRBV6-1 to TRBJ2-5; maybe TRBD1 (5 bases). Germline lookup yields CDR1 MNHNS and CDR2 SASEGT. The CDR3 is made up of 16 amino acids. CDR3 amino acids: CACSYDAGIFRETQYF. DNA for the CDR3: TGTGCCTGCAGTTACGACGCAGGGATATTCCGCGAGACCCAGTACTTC.

J is TRBJ1-4 and V is TRBV27, with 8 nucleotides matching TRBD1. This CDR3 is built from 15 residues. With 5 bases clipped from V and 7 bases from J, the junction kept 9 bases outside the gene matches. The germline V gene has CDR1 MNHEY and CDR2 SMNVEV (reference sequence). The CDR3 is CASSPTRTGSEKLFF. The CDR3 region has the DNA TGTGCCAGCAGTCCTACTCGGACAGGGAGTGAAAAACTGTTTTTT.

The rearrangement joins TRBV19 to TRBJ1-5, with 9 bases identical to TRBD1. CDR3 size: 16 residues. V lost 3 bases, J lost 6 bases, and 9 bases stayed unmatched. From germline, CDR1 is LNHDA and CDR2 SQIVND (reference sequence). The CDR3 is CASSIRYRGPGQPQHF. DNA of the CDR3: TGTGCCAGTAGTATCCGCTACAGGGGGCCGGGTCAGCCCCAGCATTTT.

A few counts support this clonotype. V and J are TRBV28 and TRBJ1-5, with a possible D match to TRBD1 (5 bases). From germline, CDR1 is MDHEN and CDR2 SYDVKM. V lost 6 bases to trimming and J lost 7 bases, with 16 bases between them. The length of the CDR3 is 14 residues. CDR3 protein: CASRSGGVGQPQHF. The CDR3, as DNA: TGTGCCAGCAGATCCGGGGGGGTAGGACAGCCCCAGCATTTT.

The chain links TRBV12-3 or TRBV12-4 to TRBJ2-3; no definite D call. Trimming stripped 6 bases from V and 0 bases from J, with 10 bases between. The CDR3 has 14 residues. The CDR3 protein is CASSPTLSTDTQYF. CDR3 bases: TGTGCCAGCAGCCCAACTCTCAGCACAGATACGCAGTATTTT.